These 18 T cell receptor beta chains came from one sample sequenced in a study of identical twins. MiXCR was run by TCRdb on the 5' RACE reads, yielding one entry per CDR3 protein. The table has approximately 490,000 distinct CDR3 sequences, approximately 20% seen once. These sequences were also reported in another study, on yellow fever vaccine responses in identical twins.

The specimen sequenced was CD4+ T cells sorted from blood. The source is a woman aged 18-35 years in good health.

The chain links TRBV11-2 to TRBJ2-3; 14 bases map to TRBD2. Trimming removed 2 bases from V and 1 base from J; junction bases left unmatched: 8. The CDR3 has 19 residues. CDR1 SGHAT and CDR2 FQNNGV come from the germline V gene. The CDR3 DNA is TGTGCCAGCAGCTTATTCCTGACTAGCGGGGGGGGTCGCACAGATACGCAGTATTTT. Translation gives CASSLFLTSGGGRTDTQYF.

This chain links TRBV7-9 with TRBJ2-2; D may match TRBD1 or TRBD2 (6 bases each). V was clipped by 3 bases and J by 6 bases, with 14 bases between them. The CDR3 runs to 15 residues. Germline CDR1 and CDR2: SEHNR and FQNEAQ (reference sequence). The CDR3 reads CASSFGGLRSGELFF. As DNA, the CDR3 is TGTGCCAGCAGCTTCGGGGGCTTAAGATCCGGGGAGCTGTTTTTT.

This clonotype occurred a few times. The chain uses TRBV6-5 and TRBJ2-5, with D tentatively TRBD2 (5 bases). Trimming stripped 2 bases from V and 1 base from J, with 14 bases between. Germline values: CDR1 MNHEY, CDR2 SVGAGI. The CDR3 totals 16 residues. The DNA of the CDR3 is TGTGCCAGCAGTTACCTGCCCTGGACTGTCCAAGAGACCCAGTACTTC. Amino acid sequence: CASSYLPWTVQETQYF.

This clonotype was detected only a few times. The chain carries TRBV5-1 and TRBJ2-1; D uncertain. Trimming cost V 0 bases and J 8 bases, with 9 bases left between them. This CDR3 spans 13 amino acids. Germline-derived CDR1 and CDR2 are SGHRS and YFSETQ. The CDR3: CASSLAVSDEQFF. In DNA, the CDR3 is TGCGCCAGCAGCTTGGCGGTTTCCGATGAGCAGTTCTTC.

V usage is TRBV20-1 and J usage is TRBJ2-1, with 7 positions matching TRBD2. Germline V gene lookup returns CDR1 DFQATT and CDR2 SNEGSKA (reference sequence). V dropped 3 bases and J dropped 7; count of bases not matched to a gene: 9. This CDR3 has 14 residues. CDR3 sequence reads: CSASWRPRGNEQFF. DNA of the CDR3: TGCAGTGCTAGCTGGCGGCCGCGGGGGAATGAGCAGTTCTTC.

This chain connects TRBV19 to TRBJ2-7; TRBD1 matches 10 bases. V shed 8 bases and J 6 bases; nucleotides not matched to a gene: 4. The CDR3 spans 12 residues. Germline lookup yields CDR1 LNHDA and CDR2 SQIVND (reference sequence). The CDR3 DNA is TGTGCCAGTCTGAGGGACAGGGGCGAGCAGTACGTC. Encoded protein: CASLRDRGEQYV.

The chain recombines TRBV5-1 with TRBJ2-4; 11 positions agree with TRBD1. Germline CDR1 reads SGHRS; CDR2 reads YFSETQ. The V segment lost 0 bases and the J segment 1 base; nucleotides outside the gene matches: 15. CDR3 length equals 21 residues. In DNA form, the CDR3 reads TGCGCCAGCAGCTTGGCCTCCACCGGACAGGGGGCGCGAGTGGCCAAAAACATTCAGTACTTC. Translating gives CASSLASTGQGARVAKNIQYF.

V is TRBV28 and J is TRBJ2-7; perhaps TRBD1 as D (6 bases). This CDR3 spans 15 amino acids. Germline V gene lookup returns CDR1 MDHEN and CDR2 SYDVKM. Trimming took off 3 bases at V and 3 bases at J, with 15 bases between the two ends. CDR3 sequence: CASSLVYAQGYEQYF. The CDR3 DNA reads as TGTGCCAGCAGTTTGGTCTACGCACAGGGCTACGAGCAGTACTTC.

This chain connects TRBV11-1 to TRBJ2-2, with TRBD2 matching 9 bases. The CDR3 extends over 17 amino acids. V lost 6 bases to trimming and J lost 4 bases; unmatched junction nucleotides: 12. Germline-derived CDR1 and CDR2 are SGHAT and FQDESV (reference sequence). The CDR3 protein is CASSFQPGLASTGELFF. Written as DNA, the CDR3 is TGTGCCAGCAGTTTCCAGCCGGGACTAGCTTCCACCGGGGAGCTGTTTTTT.

This clonotype was seen more than once but under ten times. The chain carries TRBV5-1 and TRBJ2-1; TRBD2 aligns across 8 bases. CDR3 length: 16 residues. The germline CDR1 and CDR2 sequences are SGHRS and YFSETQ. After removal of 4 bases from V and 7 bases from J, the junction contained 13 bases not matched to a gene. CDR3 DNA: TGCGCCAGCAGCCGGAGGCCGGGACTAGTCGAGAATGAGCAGTTCTTC. Its translation: CASSRRPGLVENEQFF.

A few counts support this clonotype. The CDR3 DNA reads as TGTGCCAGCAGTAAAATACGGACAAATGGGGACACTGAAGCTTTCTTT. This codes for CASSKIRTNGDTEAFF. The rearrangement uses TRBV6-1 and TRBJ1-1, with a weak D call TRBD1 (5 bases). The CDR3 covers 16 residues. In germline, CDR1 is MNHNS, CDR2 SASEGT. V dropped 5 bases and J dropped 3 bases, with 19 bases sitting between them.

This clonotype occurred a few times. V is TRBV5-1 and J is TRBJ2-1; tentative D call: TRBD2 (5 bases). CDR1 and CDR2 from the germline V gene are SGHRS and YFSETQ. The CDR3 is 15 amino acids. V lost 5 bases, J lost 8 bases, and 20 bases lay in between. The CDR3 region is CASSIEGGSMYEQFF. In DNA form, the CDR3 reads TGCGCCAGCAGTATCGAGGGCGGGTCTATGTATGAGCAGTTCTTC.

The chain joins TRBV7-2 to TRBJ2-7; D may be TRBD2 (5 bases). There are 14 residues in the CDR3. V was clipped by 0 bases and J by 3 bases, with 9 bases between them. Germline CDR1 reads SGHTA; CDR2 reads FQGNSA. CDR3 sequence reads: CASSLALGLYEQYV. The DNA of the CDR3 is TGTGCCAGCAGCTTAGCGCTCGGACTCTACGAGCAGTACGTC.

V is TRBV6-5 and J is TRBJ1-1; unclear D gene. CDR1 MNHEY and CDR2 SVGAGI come from the germline V gene. Deletions cut 8 bases from V and 3 bases from J, with 7 bases between. There are 11 residues in the CDR3. The DNA of the CDR3 is TGTGCCAGCTTGGGGTACACTGAAGCTTTCTTT. It is translated as CASLGYTEAFF.

There are a few counts of this clonotype. The V gene is TRBV20-1, the J gene TRBJ2-5; D might be TRBD1 or TRBD2, each matching 5 bases. The CDR3 contains 15 residues. The germline V gene has CDR1 DFQATT and CDR2 SNEGSKA (reference sequence). Trimming cost V 2 bases and J 5 bases, with 18 bases left between them. CDR3 nucleotide sequence: TGCAGTGCTAGACTCCCGGGCCGTGGGGGTGAGACCCAGTACTTC. This codes for CSARLPGRGGETQYF.

V usage is TRBV12-3 or TRBV12-4 and J usage is TRBJ2-2; TRBD2 matches at 10 bases. Trimming took 2 bases from V and 7 from J; bases not matched to a gene: 4. The CDR3 runs 15 residues. CDR3 amino acids: CASSLSGGARGELFF. The CDR3 DNA follows: TGTGCCAGCAGTTTAAGCGGGGGGGCGCGCGGGGAGCTGTTTTTT.

The chain recombines TRBV5-1 with TRBJ2-1, with 12 bases identical to TRBD2. CDR1 and CDR2 (germline): SGHRS, YFSETQ. V was pared by 2 bases and J by 5 bases, with 2 bases of the junction left unmatched. The CDR3 contains 15 residues. CDR3 loop: CASSFWTSGNNEQFF. CDR3 sequence (DNA): TGCGCCAGCAGCTTTTGGACTAGCGGGAACAATGAGCAGTTCTTC.

V and J are TRBV10-3 and TRBJ1-2; tentatively, D is TRBD1 (5 bases). The CDR3 spans 14 residues. V was pared by 2 bases and J by 4 bases, with 11 bases between. Germline assignment: CDR1 ENHRY and CDR2 SYGVKD. CDR3 amino acids: CAISETPGFYGYTF. Written as DNA, the CDR3 is TGTGCCATCAGTGAGACTCCAGGGTTCTATGGCTACACCTTC.